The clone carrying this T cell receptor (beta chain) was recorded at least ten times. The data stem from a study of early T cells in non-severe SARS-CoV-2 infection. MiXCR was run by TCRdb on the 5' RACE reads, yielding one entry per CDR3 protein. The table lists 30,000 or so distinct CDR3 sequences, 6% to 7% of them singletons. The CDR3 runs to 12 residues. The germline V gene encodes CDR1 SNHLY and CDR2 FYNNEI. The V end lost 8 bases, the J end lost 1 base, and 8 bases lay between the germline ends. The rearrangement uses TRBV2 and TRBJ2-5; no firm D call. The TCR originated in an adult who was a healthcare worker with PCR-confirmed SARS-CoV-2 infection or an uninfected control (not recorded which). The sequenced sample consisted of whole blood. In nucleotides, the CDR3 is TGTGCCAGCCGGGTTACCCAAGAGACCCAGTACTTC. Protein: CASRVTQETQYF.